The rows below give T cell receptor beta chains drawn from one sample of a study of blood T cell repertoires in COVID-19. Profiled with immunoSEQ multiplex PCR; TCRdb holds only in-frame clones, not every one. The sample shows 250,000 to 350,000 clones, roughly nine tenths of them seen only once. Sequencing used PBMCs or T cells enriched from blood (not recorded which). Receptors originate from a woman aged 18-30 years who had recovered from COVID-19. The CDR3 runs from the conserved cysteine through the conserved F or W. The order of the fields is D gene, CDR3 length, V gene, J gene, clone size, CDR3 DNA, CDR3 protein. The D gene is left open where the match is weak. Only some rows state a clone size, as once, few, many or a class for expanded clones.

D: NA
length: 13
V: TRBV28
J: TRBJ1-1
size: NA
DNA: TGTGCCAGCAGTCCTATAGGGGGCACTGAAGCTTTCTTT
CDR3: CASSPIGGTEAFF

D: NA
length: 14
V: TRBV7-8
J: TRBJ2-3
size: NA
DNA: TGTGCCAGCCGTCCCACTAGCTTTTTAGATACGCAGTATTTT
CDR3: CASRPTSFLDTQYF

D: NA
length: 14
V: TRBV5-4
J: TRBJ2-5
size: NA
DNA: TGTGCCAGCAGCTCCGACAGATTTCAAGAGACCCAGTACTTC
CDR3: CASSSDRFQETQYF

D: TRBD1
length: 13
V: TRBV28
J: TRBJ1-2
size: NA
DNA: TGTGCCAGCAGTTCCGGACAGGGTACGCGCTACACCTTC
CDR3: CASSSGQGTRYTF

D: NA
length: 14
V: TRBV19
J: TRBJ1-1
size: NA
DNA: TGTGCCAGTAGTATTCTACGCGGTGAAACTGAAGCTTTCTTT
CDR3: CASSILRGETEAFF

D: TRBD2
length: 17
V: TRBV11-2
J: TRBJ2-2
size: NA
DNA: TGTGCCAGCACCCGGGGACTAGCGGGGGAAAACACCGGGGAGCTGTTTTTT
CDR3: CASTRGLAGENTGELFF

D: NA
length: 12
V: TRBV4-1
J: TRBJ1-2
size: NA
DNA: TGCGCCAGCAGCGAGGGAGGCTATGGCTACACCTTC
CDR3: CASSEGGYGYTF

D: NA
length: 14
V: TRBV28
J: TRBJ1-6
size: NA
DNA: TGTGCCATCCGGTTACGCTCCTATAATTCACCCCTCCACTTT
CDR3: CAIRLRSYNSPLHF

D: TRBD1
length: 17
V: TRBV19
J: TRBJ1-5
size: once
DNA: TGTGCCAGTAGTATAGGAGGGACAGGTTTGGGTAATCAGCCCCAGCATTTT
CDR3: CASSIGGTGLGNQPQHF

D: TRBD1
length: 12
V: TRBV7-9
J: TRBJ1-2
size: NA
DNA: TGTGCCAGCACCACACGGACAGGTCCCTACTCCTTC
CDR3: CASTTRTGPYSF

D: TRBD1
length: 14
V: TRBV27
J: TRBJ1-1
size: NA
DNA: TGTGCCAGCAGTTTATCCGGGACAGTGACTGAAGCTTTCTTT
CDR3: CASSLSGTVTEAFF

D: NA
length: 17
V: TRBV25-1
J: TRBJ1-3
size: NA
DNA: TGTGCCAGCAGTGGGATTCAGGGATCCTTTTCTGGAAACACCATATATTTT
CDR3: CASSGIQGSFSGNTIYF

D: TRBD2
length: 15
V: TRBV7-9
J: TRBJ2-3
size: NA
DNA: TGTGCCAGCAGCTCAGCGGGGACTAGCACAGATACGCAGTATTTT
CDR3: CASSSAGTSTDTQYF

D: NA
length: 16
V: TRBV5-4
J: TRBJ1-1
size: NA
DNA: TGTGCCAGCAGCTTGGAAGCGGGACGGACGAACACTGAAGCTTTCTTT
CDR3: CASSLEAGRTNTEAFF

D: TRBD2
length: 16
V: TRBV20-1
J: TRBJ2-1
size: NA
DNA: TGCAGTGCTAGTTTTGCCCCGACTAGCTGGTACAATGAGCAGTTCTTC
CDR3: CSASFAPTSWYNEQFF

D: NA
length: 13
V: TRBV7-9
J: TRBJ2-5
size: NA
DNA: TGTGCCAGCAGTACCGGGTTCCGCGAGACCCAGTACTTC
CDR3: CASSTGFRETQYF

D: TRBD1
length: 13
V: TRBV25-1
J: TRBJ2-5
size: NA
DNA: TGTGCCAGCAGGGGACAGGCACGGGAGACCCAGTACTTC
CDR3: CASRGQARETQYF

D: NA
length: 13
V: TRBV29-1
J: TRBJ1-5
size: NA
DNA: TGCAGCGTTGCCCAGAGGGTTTCGGAGCCCCAGCATTTT
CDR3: CSVAQRVSEPQHF